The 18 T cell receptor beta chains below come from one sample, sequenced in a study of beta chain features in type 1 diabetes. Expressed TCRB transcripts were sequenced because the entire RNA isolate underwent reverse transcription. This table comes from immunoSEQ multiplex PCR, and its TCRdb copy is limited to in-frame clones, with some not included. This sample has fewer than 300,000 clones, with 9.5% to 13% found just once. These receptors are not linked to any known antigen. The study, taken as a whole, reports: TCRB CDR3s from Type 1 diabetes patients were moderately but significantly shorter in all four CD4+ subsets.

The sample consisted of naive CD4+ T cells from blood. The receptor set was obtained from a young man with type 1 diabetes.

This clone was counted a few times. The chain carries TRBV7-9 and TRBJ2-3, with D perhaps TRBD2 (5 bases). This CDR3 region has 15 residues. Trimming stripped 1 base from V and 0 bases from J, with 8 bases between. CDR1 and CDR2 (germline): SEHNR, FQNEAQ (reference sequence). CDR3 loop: CASSLGTLSTDTQYF. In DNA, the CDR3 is TGTGCCAGCAGCTTAGGGACTCTTAGCACAGATACGCAGTATTTT.

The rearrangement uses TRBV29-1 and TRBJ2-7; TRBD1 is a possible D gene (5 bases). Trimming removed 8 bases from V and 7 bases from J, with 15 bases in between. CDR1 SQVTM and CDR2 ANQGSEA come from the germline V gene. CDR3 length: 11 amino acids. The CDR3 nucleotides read TGCAGCACGACGACAGCCGGGGAGCAGTACTTC. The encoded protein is CSTTTAGEQYF.

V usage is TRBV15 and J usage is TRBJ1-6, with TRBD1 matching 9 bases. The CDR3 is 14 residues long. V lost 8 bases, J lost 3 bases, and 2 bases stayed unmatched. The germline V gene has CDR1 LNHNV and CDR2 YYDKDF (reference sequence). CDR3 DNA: TGTGCCACCGGGACAGGGAACTATAATTCACCCCTCCACTTT. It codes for CATGTGNYNSPLHF.

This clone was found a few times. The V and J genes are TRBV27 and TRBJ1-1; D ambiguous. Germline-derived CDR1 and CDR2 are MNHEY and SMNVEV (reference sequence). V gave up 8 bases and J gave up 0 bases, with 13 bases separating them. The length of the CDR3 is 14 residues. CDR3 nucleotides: TGTGCCAGCTATTCTAGCCGGTTGAACACTGAAGCTTTCTTT. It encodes CASYSSRLNTEAFF.

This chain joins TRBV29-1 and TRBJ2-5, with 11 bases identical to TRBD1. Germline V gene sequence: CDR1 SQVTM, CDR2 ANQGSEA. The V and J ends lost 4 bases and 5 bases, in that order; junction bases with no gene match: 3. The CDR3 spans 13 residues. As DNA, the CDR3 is TGCAGCGTTGGACGGGACAGGGGGGAGACCCAGTACTTC. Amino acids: CSVGRDRGETQYF. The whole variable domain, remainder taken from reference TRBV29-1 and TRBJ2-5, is SAVISQKPSRDICQRGTSLTIQCQVDSQVTMMFWYRQQPGQSLTLIATANQGSEATYESGFVIDKFPISRPNLTFSTLTVSNMSPEDSSIYLCSVGRDRGETQYFGPGTRLLVL.

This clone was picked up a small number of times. CDR3 loop: CASSLYLNQPQHF. The CDR3, as DNA: TGCGCCAGCAGCTTGTACTTAAATCAGCCCCAGCATTTT. This chain uses TRBV5-1 with TRBJ1-5, with D uncertain. The germline gives CDR1 SGHRS, CDR2 YFSETQ. V shed 1 base and J shed 4 bases, with 6 bases lying between them. The length of the CDR3 is 13 residues.

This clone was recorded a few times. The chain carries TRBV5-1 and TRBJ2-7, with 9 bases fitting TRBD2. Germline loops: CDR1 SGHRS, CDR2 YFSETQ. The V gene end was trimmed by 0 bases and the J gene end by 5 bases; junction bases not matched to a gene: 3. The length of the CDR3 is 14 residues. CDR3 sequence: CASSLVAGDHEQYF. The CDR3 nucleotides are TGCGCCAGCAGCTTGGTAGCGGGGGACCACGAGCAGTACTTC.

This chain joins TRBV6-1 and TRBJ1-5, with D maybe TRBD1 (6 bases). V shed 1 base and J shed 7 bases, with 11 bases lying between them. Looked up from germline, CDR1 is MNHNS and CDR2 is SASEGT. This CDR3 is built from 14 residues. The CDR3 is CASSEDRARQPQHF. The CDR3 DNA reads TGTGCCAGCAGTGAAGACAGGGCGCGGCAGCCCCAGCATTTT.

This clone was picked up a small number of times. The CDR3 DNA reads TGTGCCAGCAGGTCCGATGGGGCCAACTATGGCTACACCTTC. Translating gives CASRSDGANYGYTF. The V gene is TRBV2, the J gene TRBJ1-2; D may be TRBD1 (5 bases). This CDR3 has 14 amino acids. The germline CDR1 and CDR2 sequences are SNHLY and FYNNEI. Trimming took 6 bases from V and 2 from J, leaving 13 bases between them. Full variable domain (remainder filled in from reference TRBV2 and TRBJ1-2): EPEVTQTPSHQVTQMGQEVILRCVPISNHLYFYWYRQILGQKVEFLVSFYNNEISEKSEIFDDQFSVERPDGSNFTLKIRSTKLEDSAMYFCASRSDGANYGYTFGSGTRLTVV.

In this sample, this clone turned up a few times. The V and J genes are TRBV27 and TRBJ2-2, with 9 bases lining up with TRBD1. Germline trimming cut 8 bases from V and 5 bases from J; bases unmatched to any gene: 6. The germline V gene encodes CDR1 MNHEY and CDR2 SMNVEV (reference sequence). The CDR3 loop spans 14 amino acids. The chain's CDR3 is CASRGTGRTGELFF. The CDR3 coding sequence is TGTGCCAGCCGCGGGACAGGGAGAACCGGGGAGCTGTTTTTT.

The CDR3 nucleotides are TGTGCCAGCAACTCAGGCGTGGCAGGGAGGGGCTACACCTTC. Translating it yields CASNSGVAGRGYTF. V usage is TRBV28 and J usage is TRBJ1-2; D might be TRBD1 (5 bases). Germline values: CDR1 MDHEN, CDR2 SYDVKM. V was trimmed by 7 bases and J by 8 bases, leaving 20 bases between them. This CDR3 contains 14 residues.

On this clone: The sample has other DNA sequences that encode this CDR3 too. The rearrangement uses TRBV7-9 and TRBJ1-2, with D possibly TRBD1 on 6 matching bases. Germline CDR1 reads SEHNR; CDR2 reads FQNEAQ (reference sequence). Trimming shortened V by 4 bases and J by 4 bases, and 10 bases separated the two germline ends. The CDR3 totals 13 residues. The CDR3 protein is CASSSQGTYGYTF. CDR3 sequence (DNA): TGTGCCAGCAGCTCACAGGGCACCTATGGCTACACCTTC.

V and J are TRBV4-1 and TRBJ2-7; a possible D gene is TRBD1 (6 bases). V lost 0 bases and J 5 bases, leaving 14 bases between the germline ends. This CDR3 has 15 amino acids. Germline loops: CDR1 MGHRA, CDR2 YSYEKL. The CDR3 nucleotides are TGCGCCAGCAGCCAAGATTTGGCTGGGGGCAACGAGCAGTACTTC. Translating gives CASSQDLAGGNEQYF.

CDR3 amino acids: CASSVAPTENTEAFF. The CDR3 region has the DNA TGTGCCAGCAGCGTAGCCCCGACAGAGAACACTGAAGCTTTCTTT. This rearrangement joins TRBV9 to TRBJ1-1; D is perhaps TRBD1 (5 bases). The germline V gene has CDR1 SGDLS and CDR2 YYNGEE. The V gene lost 0 bases and the J gene lost 1 base, with 10 bases spanning the gap. The CDR3 consists of 15 residues.

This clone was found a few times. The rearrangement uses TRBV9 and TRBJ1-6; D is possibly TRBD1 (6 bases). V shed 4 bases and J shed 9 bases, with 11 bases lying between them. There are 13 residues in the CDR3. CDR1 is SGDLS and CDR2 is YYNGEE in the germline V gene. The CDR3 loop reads CASSRQVPSPLHF. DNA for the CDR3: TGTGCCAGCAGCCGACAGGTACCTTCACCCCTCCACTTT.

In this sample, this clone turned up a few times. DNA of the CDR3: TGTGCCAGCAAGGGAGGCTCCTACGAGCAGTACTTC. As protein: CASKGGSYEQYF. This chain connects TRBV28 to TRBJ2-7; weak D call: TRBD2 (6 bases). Per germline, CDR1 MDHEN and CDR2 SYDVKM. The ends were cut back, 7 bases at V and 0 bases at J, with 7 bases in the middle. The CDR3 has 12 residues.

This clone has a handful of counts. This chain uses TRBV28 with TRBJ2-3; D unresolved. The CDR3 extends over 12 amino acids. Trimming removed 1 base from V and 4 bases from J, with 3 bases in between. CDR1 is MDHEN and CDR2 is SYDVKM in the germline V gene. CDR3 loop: CASSLSADTQYF. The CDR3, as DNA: TGTGCCAGCAGTTTATCAGCAGATACGCAGTATTTT. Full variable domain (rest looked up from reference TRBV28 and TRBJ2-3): DVKVTQSSRYLVKRTGEKVFLECVQDMDHENMFWYRQDPGLGLRLIYFSYDVKMKEKGDIPEGYSVSREKKERFSLILESASTNQTSMYLCASSLSADTQYFGPGTRLTVL.

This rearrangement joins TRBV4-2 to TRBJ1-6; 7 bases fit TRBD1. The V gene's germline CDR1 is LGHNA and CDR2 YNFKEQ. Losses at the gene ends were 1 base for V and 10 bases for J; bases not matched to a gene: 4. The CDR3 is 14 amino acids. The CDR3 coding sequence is TGTGCCAGCAGCCAAGGAGGGGGCAAATCACCCCTCCACTTT. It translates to CASSQGGGKSPLHF.